This T cell receptor beta chain was retrieved from a study of cytomegalovirus exposure and HLA in healthy donors. Overall study findings and caveats: A later analysis reportedly found fewer N-insertions in an Asian-associated ancestry cluster than the roughly 670-donor mean.

About this clone: Its specificity is not known.

This PCR relied on a set of 60 Vbeta primers and 13 Jbeta primers. Repertoires were generated with immunoSEQ multiplex PCR, while TCRdb's copy carries only in-frame clones and drops some. The table records some 130,000 clones, around 79% of them present only once. Germline V gene lookup returns CDR1 MGHRA and CDR2 YSYEKL. The V and J ends lost 4 bases and 2 bases, in that order; junction bases with no gene match: 3. This CDR3 spans 15 amino acids. The chain uses TRBV4-1 and TRBJ2-7; 12 bases agree with TRBD2. The sequencing sample was made of PBMCs. The clonotype was recovered from a man aged 40-55 years in good health and CMV-seropositive. The CDR3 protein is CASSPRLAGAYEQYF. DNA for the CDR3: TGCGCCAGCAGCCCGCGACTAGCGGGAGCCTACGAGCAGTACTTC.